The 5 T cell receptor beta chains presented below share a single source sample, sequenced in a study of OX40 agonist ivuxolimab in advanced cancers. Library creation used the immunoSEQ multiplex PCR assay. The source is immuneACCESS, and TCRdb retained only in-frame sequences with V and J called. Part of the clones is not carried over; for the studies checked, unresolved V genes explain less than half of this, and the remainder is unexplained. The sample records 60,000 or so clones, over 80% of which are singletons. The leading ten clones occupy 3.7% of the sample. The material was CD4+ or CD8+ T cells sorted from blood, obtained in a trial of the OX40 agonist ivuxolimab. These receptor sequences come from an adult with an advanced solid tumor such as melanoma, head and neck, liver or kidney cancer.

The V gene is TRBV28, the J gene TRBJ2-1; no firm D call. Trimming cost V 7 bases and J 7 bases, with 11 bases left between them. Germline lookup yields CDR1 MDHEN and CDR2 SYDVKM. This CDR3 contains 12 residues. The CDR3 loop reads CASTFSVNEQFF. CDR3 DNA sequence: TGTGCCAGCACCTTTAGTGTTAATGAGCAGTTCTTC.

The V call is TRBV19, the J call TRBJ2-5; D is unclear. This CDR3 has 12 amino acids. Trimming took 5 bases from V and 3 from J, leaving 7 bases between them. CDR1 LNHDA and CDR2 SQIVND come from the germline V gene (reference sequence). CDR3 sequence reads: CASSPNEETQYF. The CDR3 DNA reads as TGTGCCAGTAGTCCAAACGAAGAGACCCAGTACTTC.

The rearrangement links TRBV4-1 to TRBJ2-2; D possibly corresponds to TRBD1 (7 bases). This CDR3 contains 15 residues. The V gene lost 0 bases and the J gene lost 5 bases, with 10 bases spanning the gap. Germline CDR1 is MGHRA and CDR2 is YSYEKL. Written as DNA, the CDR3 is TGCGCCAGCAGCCAAGAGACAGGGAGGACCGGGGAGCTGTTTTTT. Encoded protein: CASSQETGRTGELFF.

This clone has only one observation. J is TRBJ2-5 and V is TRBV7-5; no check of the table's D call, TRBD2, against the DNA was made. TRBV7-5 is a recognized pseudogene. CDR3 length equals 15 residues. The chain's CDR3 is CARSLARGGLKTQYF. The CDR3, as DNA: TGTGCCAGAAGCTTAGCGAGGGGGGGACTTAAGACCCAGTACTTC.

This chain uses TRBV5-1 with TRBJ2-2; possibly TRBD1 for D (7 bases). V lost 5 bases and J 5 bases, leaving 19 bases between the germline ends. In germline, CDR1 is SGHRS, CDR2 YFSETQ. CDR3 length: 16 amino acids. This chain's CDR3 is CASRGGGSGGTGELFF. The DNA of the CDR3 is TGCGCCAGCAGAGGTGGAGGGTCAGGGGGAACCGGGGAGCTGTTTTTT.